This TCR beta chain originates from a study of cytomegalovirus exposure and HLA in healthy donors. Findings and limits, study-wide: Reports indicated that the classifier achieved high specificity and sensitivity in diagnosing cytomegalovirus status.

When sampled, the donors appeared nominally healthy, though they likely had unrecorded immune exposures. Regarding this clone: Its specificity is unknown.

CDR1 MNHNS and CDR2 SASEGT come from the germline V gene. The V end was cut by 0 bases, the J end by 0 bases, with 15 bases between. The CDR3 loop spans 18 amino acids. The PCR employed 60 Vbeta primers together with 13 Jbeta primers. Profiled with immunoSEQ multiplex PCR; TCRdb holds only in-frame clones, not every one. Here the sample spans some 130,000 clones, 77% being singletons. The receptor comes from a woman in her thirties or forties in good health and CMV-seronegative. The chain recombines TRBV6-1 with TRBJ1-3; no clear D. Sequencing was done on a sample of PBMCs. In nucleotides, the CDR3 is TGTGCCAGCAGTGAAGCGCGAACGAGGCTGAGCTCTGGAAACACCATATATTTT. Translated, it gives CASSEARTRLSSGNTIYF.